A single sample gave rise to the 8 T cell receptor beta chains below, sequenced in a study of T cell repertoires in aging, cancer and after chemotherapy (dated by TCRdb to about 2019). TCR beta rearrangements were amplified from genomic DNA isolated from peripheral blood, not from sorted cells or RNA. TCRdb shows the sequencer as Illumina MiSeq. Multiplex touch-down PCR with a mixed TRB-A/B primer pool was used to amplify rearranged TRB sequences covering the V, D and J segments. Clones were called with MiXCR by TCRdb after fastp trimmed the public reads at Q25, and only in-frame beta chains were retained. Each CDR3 protein gets just one entry, which takes the most common genes and DNA from the rows behind it. In all, the sample holds about 6,700 distinct CDR3 sequences, and roughly 23% of those were seen once. The ten largest account for around 8.5% of the sample. Sequencing was done on a sample of blood. All receptors derive from a human donor with a blood cancer.

The chain combines TRBV20-1 with TRBJ1-2, with D possibly matching TRBD1 (5 bases). Trimming removed 4 bases at V and 0 bases at J, with 12 bases between. This CDR3 has 14 residues. From germline, CDR1 is DFQATT and CDR2 SNEGSKA (reference sequence). CDR3 protein: CSATGTGANYGYTF. The DNA of the CDR3 is TGCAGTGCTACCGGGACGGGAGCTAACTATGGCTACACCTTC.

In its sample, this clonotype is medium-sized. The chain recombines TRBV5-5 with TRBJ1-1; D is uncertain. Germline V gene data show CDR1 as SGHKS and CDR2 as YYEKEE (reference sequence). CDR3 size: 13 residues. Trimming removed 0 bases from V and 10 bases from J, with 13 bases in between. CDR3 residues: CASSLGGRLGAFF. The CDR3 DNA follows: TGTGCCAGCAGCTTGGGCGGCCGTCTAGGAGCTTTCTTT.

This clonotype is labeled as medium-sized. V and J are TRBV27 and TRBJ2-1; TRBD1 matches at 7 bases. Germline V CDR1 and CDR2: MNHEY, SMNVEV (reference sequence). This CDR3 spans 16 amino acids. The junction had 12 bases not matched to a gene; V was cut back by 6 bases and J by 4 bases. CDR3 nucleotides: TGTGCCAGCAGCCCCATGAAGGGGGCGGTATACAATGAGCAGTTCTTC. Translation gives CASSPMKGAVYNEQFF.

The genes are TRBV7-3 and TRBJ2-2, with 8 bases fitting TRBD1. The trim removed 4 bases at V and 3 bases at J, leaving 4 bases unmatched. Germline lookup yields CDR1 SGHTA and CDR2 FQGTGA. CDR3 size: 15 residues. CDR3 residues: CASSSTGADTGELFF. In DNA, the CDR3 is TGTGCCAGCAGCTCGACAGGGGCGGACACCGGGGAGCTGTTTTTT.

The chain recombines TRBV7-3 with TRBJ2-3; 8 nucleotides line up with TRBD2. Germline-derived CDR1 and CDR2 are SGHTA and FQGTGA. The J segment lost 0 bases and the V segment lost 4 bases, leaving 3 bases of the junction unmatched. The CDR3 sequence is 15 residues long. This chain's CDR3 is CASSYLAGSTDTQYF. The CDR3 nucleotides read TGTGCCAGCAGCTACTTAGCGGGGAGCACAGATACGCAGTATTTT.

By share of the sample, this clonotype is medium-sized (0.01 to 0.1%). The chain recombines TRBV19 with TRBJ1-5, with 9 positions matching TRBD1. Germline values: CDR1 LNHDA, CDR2 SQIVND (reference sequence). The CDR3 spans 15 residues. With V trimmed by 6 bases and J by 4 bases, 7 bases remained unmatched. The CDR3 here is CASRSGDRENQPQHF. CDR3 in DNA: TGTGCCAGTAGGAGTGGGGACAGGGAGAATCAGCCCCAGCATTTT.

This clonotype is deemed medium-sized. The rearrangement uses TRBV7-6 and TRBJ2-1; D is perhaps TRBD1 (6 bases). The length of the CDR3 is 17 residues. CDR1 is SGHVS and CDR2 is FNYEAQ in the germline V gene. V gave up 1 base and J gave up 5 bases, with 18 bases separating them. As DNA, the CDR3 is TGTGCCAGCAGCTTAGTCGCGCGGCTCACAGGGAACAATGAGCAGTTCTTC. Its translation: CASSLVARLTGNNEQFF.

This rearrangement joins TRBV12-3 or TRBV12-4 to TRBJ1-1; D not resolved. This CDR3 is 14 amino acids long. The V end was cut by 2 bases, the J end by 1 base, with 8 bases between. CDR3 protein: CASSLIRSNTEAFF. The CDR3 bases are TGTGCCAGCAGTTTAATCAGGTCGAACACTGAAGCTTTCTTT.